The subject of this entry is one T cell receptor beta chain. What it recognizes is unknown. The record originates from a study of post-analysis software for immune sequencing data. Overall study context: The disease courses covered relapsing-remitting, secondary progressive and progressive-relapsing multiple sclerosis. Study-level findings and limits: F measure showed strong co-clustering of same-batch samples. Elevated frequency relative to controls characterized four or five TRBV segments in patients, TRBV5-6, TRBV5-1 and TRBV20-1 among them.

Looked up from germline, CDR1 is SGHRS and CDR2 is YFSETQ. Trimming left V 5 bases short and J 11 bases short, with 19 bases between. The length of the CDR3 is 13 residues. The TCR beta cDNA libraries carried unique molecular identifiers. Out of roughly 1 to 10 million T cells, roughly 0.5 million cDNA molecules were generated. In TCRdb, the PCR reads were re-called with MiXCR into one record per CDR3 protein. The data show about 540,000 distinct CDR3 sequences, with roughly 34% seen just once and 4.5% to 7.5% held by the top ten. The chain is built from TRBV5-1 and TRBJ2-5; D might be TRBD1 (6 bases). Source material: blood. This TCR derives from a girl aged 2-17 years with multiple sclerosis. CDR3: CASSPGASSEQYF. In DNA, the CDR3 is TGCGCCAGCAGTCCAGGGGCGTCGAGTGAGCAGTACTTC.